This is a list of T cell receptor beta chains from one sample in a study of glioma-infiltrating T cells. TCRdb reprocessed the multiplex PCR reads with MiXCR, giving one entry per CDR3 protein. The table lists fewer than 500,000 distinct CDR3 sequences, more than 35% of them singletons. The sequencing input was glioma tissue, nonneoplastic brain tissue, or PBMCs (not recorded which). The source is a human donor with low-grade glioma or glioblastoma, undergoing nonglioma brain surgery, or in good health (not recorded which). CDR3s include the opening cysteine and the closing phenylalanine or tryptophan. D genes are given only for firm matches. Clone size is stated in some rows and not others, as once, few, many or a class when expanded.

clone size: few; J gene: TRBJ2-2; V gene: TRBV20-1; D gene: NA; CDR3 protein: CSAEQVVKAGELFF; CDR3 DNA: TGCAGTGCCGAACAGGTGGTAAAAGCCGGGGAGCTGTTTTTT
clone size: NA; J gene: TRBJ2-7; V gene: TRBV20-1; D gene: NA; CDR3 protein: CSAREVLTRGEQYF; CDR3 DNA: TGCAGTGCTAGAGAGGTACTCACCAGGGGTGAGCAGTACTTC
clone size: NA; J gene: TRBJ2-3; V gene: TRBV6-6; D gene: TRBD2; CDR3 protein: CASSLLGGVADTQYF; CDR3 DNA: TGTGCCAGCAGTCTCTTGGGAGGGGTGGCAGATACGCAGTATTTT
clone size: few; J gene: TRBJ1-5; V gene: TRBV24-1; D gene: NA; CDR3 protein: CATSDSRRGSNQPQHF; CDR3 DNA: TGTGCCACCAGTGATTCAAGACGTGGTAGCAATCAGCCCCAGCATTTT
clone size: many; J gene: TRBJ2-3; V gene: TRBV25-1; D gene: NA; CDR3 protein: CASSELRGIADTQYF; CDR3 DNA: TGTGCCAGCAGTGAACTAAGAGGGATCGCAGATACGCAGTATTTT
clone size: NA; J gene: TRBJ2-3; V gene: TRBV5-4; D gene: NA; CDR3 protein: CASSLKRASTDTQYF; CDR3 DNA: TGTGCCAGCAGCTTGAAGCGGGCCAGCACAGATACGCAGTATTTT
clone size: NA; J gene: TRBJ1-2; V gene: TRBV4-2; D gene: NA; CDR3 protein: CASSQPRQASNYGYTF; CDR3 DNA: TGTGCCAGCAGCCAACCCCGGCAGGCGTCTAACTATGGCTACACCTTC
clone size: many; J gene: TRBJ1-1; V gene: TRBV27; D gene: NA; CDR3 protein: CASSARLMNTEAFF; CDR3 DNA: TGTGCCAGCAGTGCTCGATTAATGAACACTGAAGCTTTCTTT
clone size: few; J gene: TRBJ1-5; V gene: TRBV12-3/TRBV12-4; D gene: NA; CDR3 protein: CASSLAGLRVGNQPQHF; CDR3 DNA: TGTGCCAGCAGTTTGGCGGGTCTTAGAGTGGGGAATCAGCCCCAGCATTTT
clone size: NA; J gene: TRBJ1-1; V gene: TRBV29-1; D gene: NA; CDR3 protein: CSVRYDGGRNTEAFF; CDR3 DNA: TGCAGCGTTCGGTATGACGGGGGGAGGAACACTGAAGCTTTCTTT
clone size: many; J gene: TRBJ2-1; V gene: TRBV20-1; D gene: TRBD2; CDR3 protein: CSSLAGLYNEQFF; CDR3 DNA: TGCAGTAGCCTAGCGGGGCTCTACAATGAGCAGTTCTTC
clone size: many; J gene: TRBJ2-7; V gene: TRBV28; D gene: TRBD2; CDR3 protein: CASSSRLAGLYEQYF; CDR3 DNA: TGTGCCAGCAGCTCAAGACTAGCGGGGTTATACGAGCAGTACTTC
clone size: NA; J gene: TRBJ2-1; V gene: TRBV20-1; D gene: TRBD2; CDR3 protein: CSARVSTSGTRLPYNEQFF; CDR3 DNA: TGCAGTGCTAGAGTGAGCACTAGCGGGACCCGTTTACCCTACAATGAGCAGTTCTTC
clone size: few; J gene: TRBJ1-1; V gene: TRBV20-1; D gene: NA; CDR3 protein: CSARETSLNTEAFF; CDR3 DNA: TGCAGTGCTAGAGAGACCAGCTTGAACACTGAAGCTTTCTTT
clone size: once; J gene: TRBJ1-1; V gene: TRBV4-2; D gene: NA; CDR3 protein: CASSLKGGTEASF; CDR3 DNA: TGTGCCAGCAGCCTTAAGGGGGGCACTGAAGCTTCCTTT
clone size: once; J gene: TRBJ2-1; V gene: TRBV6-9; D gene: TRBD2; CDR3 protein: CASSWIGLAESYNGQFF; CDR3 DNA: TGTGCCAGCAGTTGGATTGGGCTAGCGGAGAGCTACAATGGGCAGTTCTTC
clone size: NA; J gene: TRBJ2-7; V gene: TRBV29-1; D gene: TRBD1; CDR3 protein: CSVEERTGEQYF; CDR3 DNA: TGCAGCGTTGAGGAGAGGACAGGCGAGCAGTACTTC
clone size: few; J gene: TRBJ2-3; V gene: TRBV7-9; D gene: TRBD2; CDR3 protein: CASSRGDGGADTQYF; CDR3 DNA: TGTGCCAGCAGCCGGGGGGACGGCGGGGCAGATACGCAGTATTTT
clone size: NA; J gene: TRBJ2-7; V gene: TRBV5-6; D gene: NA; CDR3 protein: CASSSPAGQQYF; CDR3 DNA: TGTGCCAGCAGCTCCCCCGCCGGGCAGCAGTACTTC
clone size: few; J gene: TRBJ2-1; V gene: TRBV4-1; D gene: TRBD1; CDR3 protein: CASSRPDLGQGTYNEQFF; CDR3 DNA: TGCGCCAGCAGCCGCCCAGACCTGGGACAGGGAACCTACAATGAGCAGTTCTTC
clone size: NA; J gene: TRBJ2-7; V gene: TRBV7-8; D gene: NA; CDR3 protein: CASSSQRGPYEQYF; CDR3 DNA: TGTGCCAGCAGCTCCCAGAGGGGACCCTACGAGCAGTACTTC
clone size: NA; J gene: TRBJ2-5; V gene: TRBV28; D gene: NA; CDR3 protein: CASSLWDPRRKETQYF; CDR3 DNA: TGTGCCAGCAGTTTATGGGACCCACGAAGGAAGGAGACCCAGTACTTC
clone size: few; J gene: TRBJ2-3; V gene: TRBV7-9; D gene: NA; CDR3 protein: CASTPVADTQYF; CDR3 DNA: TGTGCCAGCACCCCTGTAGCAGATACGCAGTATTTT
clone size: few; J gene: TRBJ1-1; V gene: TRBV19; D gene: NA; CDR3 protein: CASSFARAPVHTEAFF; CDR3 DNA: TGTGCCAGTAGTTTTGCCCGAGCCCCCGTGCACACTGAAGCTTTCTTT
clone size: few; J gene: TRBJ2-2; V gene: TRBV4-3; D gene: NA; CDR3 protein: CASSQVRGQYTGELFF; CDR3 DNA: TGCGCCAGCAGCCAAGTGCGGGGGCAGTACACCGGGGAGCTGTTTTTT
clone size: few; J gene: TRBJ1-5; V gene: TRBV28; D gene: NA; CDR3 protein: CASRSRRYSNQPQHF; CDR3 DNA: TGTGCCAGCAGATCCCGACGGTATAGCAATCAGCCCCAGCATTTT
clone size: NA; J gene: TRBJ1-6; V gene: TRBV2; D gene: TRBD1; CDR3 protein: CASGDRGAVSPLHF; CDR3 DNA: TGTGCCAGCGGCGACAGGGGAGCGGTATCACCCCTCCACTTT
clone size: NA; J gene: TRBJ2-1; V gene: TRBV3-1; D gene: TRBD1; CDR3 protein: CASSLPGQGDEQFF; CDR3 DNA: TGTGCCAGCAGCCTCCCCGGACAGGGCGATGAGCAGTTCTTC
clone size: once; J gene: TRBJ1-2; V gene: TRBV29-1; D gene: NA; CDR3 protein: CSAGEGGDGYTF; CDR3 DNA: TGCAGCGCCGGCGAGGGAGGGGATGGCTACACCTTC
clone size: few; J gene: TRBJ1-2; V gene: TRBV2; D gene: TRBD1; CDR3 protein: CARKRGQSYGYTF; CDR3 DNA: TGTGCCAGAAAGAGGGGGCAGTCCTATGGCTACACCTTC
clone size: NA; J gene: TRBJ2-7; V gene: TRBV7-2; D gene: TRBD1; CDR3 protein: CASSPDRVYEQYF; CDR3 DNA: TGTGCCAGCAGCCCTGACAGGGTCTACGAGCAGTACTTC
clone size: few; J gene: TRBJ2-7; V gene: TRBV10-3; D gene: NA; CDR3 protein: CAISESRDRRLAEQYF; CDR3 DNA: TGTGCCATCAGTGAGTCAAGGGATCGTCGCCTCGCCGAGCAGTACTTC
clone size: NA; J gene: TRBJ2-4; V gene: TRBV4-1; D gene: NA; CDR3 protein: CASSQEGLRTGENIQYF; CDR3 DNA: TGCGCCAGCAGCCAAGAAGGCTTAAGGACCGGGGAGAACATTCAATACTTC
clone size: NA; J gene: TRBJ2-3; V gene: TRBV9; D gene: TRBD1; CDR3 protein: CASSPEDREDTQYF; CDR3 DNA: TGTGCCAGCAGCCCCGAGGACAGGGAGGATACGCAGTATTTT
clone size: few; J gene: TRBJ1-2; V gene: TRBV20-1; D gene: NA; CDR3 protein: CSGRGRYGYTF; CDR3 DNA: TGCAGTGGGAGAGGGAGGTATGGCTACACCTTC
clone size: NA; J gene: TRBJ2-1; V gene: TRBV15; D gene: TRBD2; CDR3 protein: CATSRDQAGGFYNEQFF; CDR3 DNA: TGTGCCACCAGCAGAGATCAAGCGGGAGGATTTTACAATGAGCAGTTCTTC
clone size: NA; J gene: TRBJ1-5; V gene: TRBV27; D gene: TRBD1; CDR3 protein: CARSLGTGGLWGQPQHF; CDR3 DNA: TGTGCCAGATCGTTAGGGACAGGGGGCCTTTGGGGACAGCCCCAGCATTTT
clone size: NA; J gene: TRBJ2-7; V gene: TRBV28; D gene: TRBD1; CDR3 protein: CTSNSGTVILYSYEQYF; CDR3 DNA: TGTACCAGCAACTCCGGGACAGTAATTTTATACTCCTACGAGCAGTACTTC
clone size: few; J gene: TRBJ2-5; V gene: TRBV7-8; D gene: TRBD1; CDR3 protein: CASSLALDRKAQYF; CDR3 DNA: TGTGCCAGCAGCTTAGCGTTGGACAGGAAGGCCCAGTACTTC
clone size: NA; J gene: TRBJ2-6; V gene: TRBV27; D gene: TRBD2; CDR3 protein: CASSWRLAGGRANVLTF; CDR3 DNA: TGTGCCAGCAGTTGGAGACTAGCGGGAGGCAGGGCCAACGTCCTGACTTTC
clone size: many; J gene: TRBJ1-2; V gene: TRBV12-3/TRBV12-4; D gene: TRBD1; CDR3 protein: CASSGTANYGYTF; CDR3 DNA: TGTGCCAGCAGCGGGACAGCTAACTATGGCTACACCTTC
clone size: few; J gene: TRBJ2-1; V gene: TRBV24-1; D gene: TRBD2; CDR3 protein: CATSDPTSGSAPPYNEQFF; CDR3 DNA: TGTGCCACCAGTGACCCGACTAGCGGGAGCGCCCCCCCCTACAATGAGCAGTTCTTC
clone size: NA; J gene: TRBJ2-1; V gene: TRBV20-1; D gene: TRBD2; CDR3 protein: CSASSSGRFYNGQFF; CDR3 DNA: TGCAGTGCTAGTTCTAGCGGGAGATTCTACAATGGGCAGTTCTTC